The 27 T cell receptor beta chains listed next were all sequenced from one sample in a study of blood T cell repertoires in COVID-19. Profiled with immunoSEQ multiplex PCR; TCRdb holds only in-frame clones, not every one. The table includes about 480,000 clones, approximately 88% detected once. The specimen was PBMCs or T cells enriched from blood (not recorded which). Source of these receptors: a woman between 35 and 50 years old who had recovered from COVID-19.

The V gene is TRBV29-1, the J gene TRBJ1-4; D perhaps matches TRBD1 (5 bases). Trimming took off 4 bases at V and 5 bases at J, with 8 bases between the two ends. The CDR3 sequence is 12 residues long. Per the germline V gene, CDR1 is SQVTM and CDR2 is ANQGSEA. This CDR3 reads CSVGQRNEKLFF. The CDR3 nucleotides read TGCAGCGTTGGACAGAGGAATGAAAAACTGTTTTTT. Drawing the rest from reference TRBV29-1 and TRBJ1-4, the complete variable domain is SAVISQKPSRDICQRGTSLTIQCQVDSQVTMMFWYRQQPGQSLTLIATANQGSEATYESGFVIDKFPISRPNLTFSTLTVSNMSPEDSSIYLCSVGQRNEKLFFGSGTQLSVL.

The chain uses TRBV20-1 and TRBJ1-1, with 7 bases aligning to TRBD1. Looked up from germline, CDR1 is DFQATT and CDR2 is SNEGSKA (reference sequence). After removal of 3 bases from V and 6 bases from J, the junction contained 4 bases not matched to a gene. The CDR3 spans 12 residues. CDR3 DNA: TGCAGTGCTAGTGAGGGGGCGTCTGAAGCTTTCTTT. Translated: CSASEGASEAFF.

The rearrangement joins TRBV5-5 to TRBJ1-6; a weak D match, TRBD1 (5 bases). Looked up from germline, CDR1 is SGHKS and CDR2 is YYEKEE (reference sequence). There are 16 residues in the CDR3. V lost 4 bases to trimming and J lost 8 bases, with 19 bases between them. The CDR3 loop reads CASSGSGFMGDSPLHF. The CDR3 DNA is TGTGCCAGCAGCGGATCAGGGTTCATGGGTGATTCACCCCTCCACTTT. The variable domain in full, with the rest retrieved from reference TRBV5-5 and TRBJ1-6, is DAGVTQSPTHLIKTRGQQVTLRCSPISGHKSVSWYQQVLGQGPQFIFQYYEKEERGRGNFPDRFSARQFPNYSSELNVNALLLGDSALYLCASSGSGFMGDSPLHFGNGTRLTVT.

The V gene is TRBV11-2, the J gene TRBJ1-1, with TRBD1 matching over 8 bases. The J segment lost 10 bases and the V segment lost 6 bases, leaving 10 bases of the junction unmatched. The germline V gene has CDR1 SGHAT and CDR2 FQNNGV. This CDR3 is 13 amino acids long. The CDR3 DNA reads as TGTGCCAGCAGGAAAACAGGGGGAGATGGAGCTTTCTTT. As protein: CASRKTGGDGAFF.

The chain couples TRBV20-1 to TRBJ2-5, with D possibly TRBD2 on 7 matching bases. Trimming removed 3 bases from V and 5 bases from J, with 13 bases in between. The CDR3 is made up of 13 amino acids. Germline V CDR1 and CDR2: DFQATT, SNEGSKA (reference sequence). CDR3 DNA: TGCAGTGCTAGTTGGGAGGGGGGGGAGACCCAGTACTTC. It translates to CSASWEGGETQYF.

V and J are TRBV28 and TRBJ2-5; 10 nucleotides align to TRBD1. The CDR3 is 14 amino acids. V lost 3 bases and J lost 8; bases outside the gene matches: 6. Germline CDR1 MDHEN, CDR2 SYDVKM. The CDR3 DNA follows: TGTGCCAGCAGTTTTTTGGGACAGGGGCTAACCCAGTACTTC. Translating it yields CASSFLGQGLTQYF.

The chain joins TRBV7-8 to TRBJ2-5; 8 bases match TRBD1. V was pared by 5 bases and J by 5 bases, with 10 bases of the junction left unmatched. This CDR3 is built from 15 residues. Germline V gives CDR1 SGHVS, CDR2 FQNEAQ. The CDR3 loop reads CASSPRTGIFETQYF. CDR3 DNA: TGTGCCAGCAGCCCGCGGACAGGGATCTTTGAGACCCAGTACTTC.

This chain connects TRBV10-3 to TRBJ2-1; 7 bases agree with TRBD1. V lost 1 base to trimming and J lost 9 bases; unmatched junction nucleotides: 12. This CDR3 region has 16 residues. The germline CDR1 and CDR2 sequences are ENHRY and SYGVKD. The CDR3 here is CAISELGQGDDVEQFF. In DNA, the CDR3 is TGTGCCATCAGTGAGTTGGGTCAGGGGGACGATGTTGAGCAGTTCTTC.

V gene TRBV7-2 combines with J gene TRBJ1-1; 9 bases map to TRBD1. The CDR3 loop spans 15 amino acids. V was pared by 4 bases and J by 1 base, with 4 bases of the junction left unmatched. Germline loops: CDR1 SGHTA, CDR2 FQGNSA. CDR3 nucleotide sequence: TGTGCCAGCAGCTGGGGACAGGGTGGGAACACTGAAGCTTTCTTT. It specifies CASSWGQGGNTEAFF.

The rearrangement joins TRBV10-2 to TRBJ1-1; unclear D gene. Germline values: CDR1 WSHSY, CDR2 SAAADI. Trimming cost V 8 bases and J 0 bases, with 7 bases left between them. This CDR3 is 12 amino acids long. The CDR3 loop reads CASSHMNTEAFF. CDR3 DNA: TGCGCCAGCTCCCACATGAACACTGAAGCTTTCTTT.

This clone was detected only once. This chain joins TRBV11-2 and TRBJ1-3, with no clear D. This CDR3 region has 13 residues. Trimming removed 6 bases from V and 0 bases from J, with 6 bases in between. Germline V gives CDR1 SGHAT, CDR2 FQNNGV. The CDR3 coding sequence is TGTGCCAGCAGAGCCAACTCTGGAAACACCATATATTTT. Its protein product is CASRANSGNTIYF.

CDR3 coding DNA: TGCGCCAGCAGCCAACCATCCCCGATGGGAGGTCTGGTTGGCTACACCTTC. It yields the protein CASSQPSPMGGLVGYTF. The chain is built from TRBV4-3 and TRBJ1-2; no clear D. V gave up 2 bases and J gave up 7 bases, with 23 bases separating them. This CDR3 has 17 amino acids. Germline loops: CDR1 LGHNA, CDR2 YSLEER.

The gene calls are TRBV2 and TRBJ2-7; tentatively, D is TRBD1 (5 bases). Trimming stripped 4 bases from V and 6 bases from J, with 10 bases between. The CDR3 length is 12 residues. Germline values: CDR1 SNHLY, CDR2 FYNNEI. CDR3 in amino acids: CASSVGRGEQYF. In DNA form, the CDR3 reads TGTGCCAGCAGTGTGGGAAGGGGCGAGCAGTACTTC.

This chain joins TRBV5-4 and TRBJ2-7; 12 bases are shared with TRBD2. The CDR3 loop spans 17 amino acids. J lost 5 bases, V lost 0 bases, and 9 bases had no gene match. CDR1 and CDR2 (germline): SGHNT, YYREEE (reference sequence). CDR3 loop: CASSLEFSASGRDEQYF. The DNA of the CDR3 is TGTGCCAGCAGCTTGGAATTTTCGGCTAGCGGGAGGGACGAGCAGTACTTC.

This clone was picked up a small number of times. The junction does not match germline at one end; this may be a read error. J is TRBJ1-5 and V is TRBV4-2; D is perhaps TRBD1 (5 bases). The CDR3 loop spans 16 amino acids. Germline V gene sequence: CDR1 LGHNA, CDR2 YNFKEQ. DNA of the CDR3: TGTGCCAGCAGCGAAGATTCCAGGGTGAGCAATCAGCCCCAGCATTTT. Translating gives CASSEDSRVSNQPQHF.

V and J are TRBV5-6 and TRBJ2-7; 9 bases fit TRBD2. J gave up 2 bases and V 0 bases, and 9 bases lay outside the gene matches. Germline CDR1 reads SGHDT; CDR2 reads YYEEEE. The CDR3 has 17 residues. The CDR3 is CASSLEGWREGPYEQYF. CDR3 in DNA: TGTGCCAGCAGCTTGGAAGGTTGGCGGGAGGGCCCCTACGAGCAGTACTTC.

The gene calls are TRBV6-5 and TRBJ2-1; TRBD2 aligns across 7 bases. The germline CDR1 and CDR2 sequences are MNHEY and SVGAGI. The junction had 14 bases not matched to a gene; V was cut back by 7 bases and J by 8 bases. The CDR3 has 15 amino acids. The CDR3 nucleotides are TGTGCCAGCACCACGACTAGCTGGGAACTCGATGAGCAGTTCTTC. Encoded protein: CASTTTSWELDEQFF.

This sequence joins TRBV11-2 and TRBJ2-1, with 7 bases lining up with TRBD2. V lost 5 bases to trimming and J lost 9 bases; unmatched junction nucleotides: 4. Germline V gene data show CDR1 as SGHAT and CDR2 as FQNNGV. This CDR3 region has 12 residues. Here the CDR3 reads CASSQTSIEQFF. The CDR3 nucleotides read TGTGCCAGCAGCCAGACTAGCATTGAGCAGTTCTTC.

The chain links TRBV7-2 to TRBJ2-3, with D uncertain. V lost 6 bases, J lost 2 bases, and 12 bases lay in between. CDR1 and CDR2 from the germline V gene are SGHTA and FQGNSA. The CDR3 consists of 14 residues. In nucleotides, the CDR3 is TGTGCCAGCAGTTCCGGCGGCTTCACAGATACGCAGTATTTT. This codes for CASSSGGFTDTQYF. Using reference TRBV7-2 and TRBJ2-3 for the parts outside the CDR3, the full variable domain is GAGVSQSPSNKVTEKGKDVELRCDPISGHTALYWYRQSLGQGLEFLIYFQGNSAPDKSGLPSDRFSAERTGGSVSTLTIQRTQQEDSAVYLCASSSGGFTDTQYFGPGTRLTVL.

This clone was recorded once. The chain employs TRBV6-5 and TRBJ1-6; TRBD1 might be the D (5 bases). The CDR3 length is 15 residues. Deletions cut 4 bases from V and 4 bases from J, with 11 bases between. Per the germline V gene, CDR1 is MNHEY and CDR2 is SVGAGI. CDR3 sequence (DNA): TGTGCCAGCAGTTCCCGACAGATTTATAATTCACCCCTCCACTTT. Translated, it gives CASSSRQIYNSPLHF.

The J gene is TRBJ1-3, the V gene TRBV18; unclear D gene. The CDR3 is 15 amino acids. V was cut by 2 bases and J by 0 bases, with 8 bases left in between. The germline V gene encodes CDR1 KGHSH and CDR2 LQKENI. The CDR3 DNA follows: TGTGCCAGCTCACCAACTCGCCTCTCTGGAAACACCATATATTTT. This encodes CASSPTRLSGNTIYF.

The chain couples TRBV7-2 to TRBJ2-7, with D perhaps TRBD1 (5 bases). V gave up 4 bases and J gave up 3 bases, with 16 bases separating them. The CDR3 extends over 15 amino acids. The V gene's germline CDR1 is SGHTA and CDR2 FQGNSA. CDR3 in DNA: TGTGCCAGCAGCTCTACCTGGCAGGGTGACTACGAGCAGTACTTC. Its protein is CASSSTWQGDYEQYF.

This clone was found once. CDR3 bases: TGTGCCAGCAGTTACATAAATGAGCAGTTCTTC. It codes for CASSYINEQFF. V gene TRBV6-5 combines with J gene TRBJ2-1; D is undetermined. The ends were cut back, 2 bases at V and 7 bases at J, with 3 bases in the middle. Germline V gene sequence: CDR1 MNHEY, CDR2 SVGAGI. The CDR3 sequence is 11 residues long.

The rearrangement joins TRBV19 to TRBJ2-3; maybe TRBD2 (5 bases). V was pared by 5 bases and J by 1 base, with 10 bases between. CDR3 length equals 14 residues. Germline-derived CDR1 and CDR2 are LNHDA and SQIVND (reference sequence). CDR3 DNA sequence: TGTGCCAGTAGTGACGGGATCGGCACAGATACGCAGTATTTT. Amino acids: CASSDGIGTDTQYF.

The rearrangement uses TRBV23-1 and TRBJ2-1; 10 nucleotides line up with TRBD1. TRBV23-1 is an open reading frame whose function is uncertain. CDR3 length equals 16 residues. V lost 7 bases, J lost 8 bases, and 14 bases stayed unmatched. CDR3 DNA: TGCGCCAGCACCTCCTTAAGGGGGGACAGGGGACATGAGCAGTTCTTC. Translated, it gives CASTSLRGDRGHEQFF.

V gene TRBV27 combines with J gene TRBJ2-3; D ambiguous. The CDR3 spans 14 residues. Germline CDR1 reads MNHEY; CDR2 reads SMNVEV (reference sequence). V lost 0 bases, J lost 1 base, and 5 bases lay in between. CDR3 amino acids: CASSLSGGTDTQYF. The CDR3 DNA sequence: TGTGCCAGCAGTTTATCAGGAGGCACAGATACGCAGTATTTT.

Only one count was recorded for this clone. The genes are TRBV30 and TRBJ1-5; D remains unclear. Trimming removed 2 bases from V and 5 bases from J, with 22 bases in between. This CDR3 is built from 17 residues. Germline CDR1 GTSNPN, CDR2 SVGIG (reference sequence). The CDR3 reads CAWSPGMDRAGDQPQHF. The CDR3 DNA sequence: TGTGCCTGGAGTCCAGGAATGGATCGCGCCGGGGATCAGCCCCAGCATTTT.